Each of the 32 T cell receptor beta chains below was sequenced from the same sample in a study of cytomegalovirus exposure and HLA in healthy donors. Use of 60 Vbeta and 13 Jbeta primers characterized the PCR. The protocol was immunoSEQ multiplex PCR, while the TCRdb copy is restricted to in-frame clones and leaves out a portion. The sample yields 110,000 or so clones, approximately 8.6% seen once. Sequenced sample: PBMCs. All receptors come from a woman in her thirties or forties in good health and CMV-seropositive.

This clone appeared a few times. The chain recombines TRBV5-1 with TRBJ2-2; D call uncertain. The ends were cut back, 2 bases at V and 0 bases at J, with 11 bases in the middle. Looked up from germline, CDR1 is SGHRS and CDR2 is YFSETQ. CDR3 length: 16 amino acids. The CDR3 nucleotides read TGCGCCAGCAGCTTAACCACCCAGGCGAACACCGGGGAGCTGTTTTTT. This codes for CASSLTTQANTGELFF.

The rearrangement joins TRBV7-3 to TRBJ2-1; TRBD1 agrees at 7 bases. The V gene's germline CDR1 is SGHTA and CDR2 FQGTGA. V lost 5 bases, J lost 4 bases, and 5 bases stayed unmatched. CDR3 size: 14 residues. The CDR3 protein is CASSARQGYNEQFF. DNA for the CDR3: TGTGCCAGCAGCGCGAGACAGGGATACAATGAGCAGTTCTTC.

The chain links TRBV19 to TRBJ2-4; 7 bases align to TRBD1. V trimming: 0 bases; J trimming: 5 bases; junction bases outside the gene matches: 4. Germline CDR1 is LNHDA and CDR2 is SQIVND (reference sequence). The CDR3 spans 15 residues. This CDR3 reads CASSIEGTDQNIQYF. CDR3 nucleotides: TGTGCCAGTAGTATAGAGGGGACAGACCAAAACATTCAGTACTTC.

This chain connects TRBV5-1 to TRBJ1-2, with D unresolved. The V end lost 1 base, the J end lost 7 bases, and 14 bases lay between the germline ends. This CDR3 has 14 residues. CDR1 is SGHRS and CDR2 is YFSETQ in the germline V gene. The CDR3 here is CASSLTDEISGYTF. As DNA, the CDR3 is TGCGCCAGCAGCTTGACAGACGAGATCAGTGGCTACACCTTC.

This clone has just a few counts. The chain combines TRBV2 with TRBJ1-2; D perhaps matches TRBD1 (5 bases). V lost 8 bases and J lost 8, with 24 bases in between. This CDR3 is 15 amino acids long. Germline V lookup: CDR1 SNHLY, CDR2 FYNNEI. DNA of the CDR3: TGTGCCAGCGTGGGGGAGCGGGACTGGTATAACGGCTACACCTTC. Its protein product is CASVGERDWYNGYTF.

The chain couples TRBV2 to TRBJ1-1; D not resolved. Deletions cut 6 bases from V and 1 base from J, with 9 bases between. Germline V gene data show CDR1 as SNHLY and CDR2 as FYNNEI. The CDR3 extends over 13 amino acids. The chain's CDR3 is CASSPAGNTEAFF. The DNA for the CDR3 is TGTGCCAGCAGCCCAGCGGGGAACACTGAAGCTTTCTTT.

This clone was counted only a few times. The CDR3 here is CASSPTGVRYGYTF. The CDR3 coding sequence is TGTGCCAGCAGCCCGACAGGGGTCCGCTATGGCTACACCTTC. The chain couples TRBV14 to TRBJ1-2, with TRBD1 identical over 8 bases. The CDR3 is 14 residues long. CDR1 and CDR2 from the germline V gene are SGHDN and FVKESK. The V gene end was trimmed by 4 bases and the J gene end by 4 bases; junction bases not matched to a gene: 5.

The chain couples TRBV19 to TRBJ2-7, with TRBD2 identical over 9 bases. With V trimmed by 3 bases and J by 6 bases, 3 bases remained unmatched. The CDR3 contains 13 residues. Germline CDR1 is LNHDA and CDR2 is SQIVND (reference sequence). CDR3 loop: CASSISTSGEQYF. Written as DNA, the CDR3 is TGTGCCAGTAGTATTTCGACTAGCGGCGAGCAGTACTTC.

This clone has a handful of counts. At one of its ends the junction is not consistent with the germline gene, which may arise from a read error. This chain links TRBV30 with TRBJ1-1; D gene uncertain. The germline V gene encodes CDR1 GTSNPN and CDR2 SVGIG (reference sequence). CDR3 length equals 11 residues. CDR3 coding DNA: TGTGCCTGGAGTGTTGAGGGCCTGGGTCGCTTT. Translation: CAWSVEGLGRF.

The CDR3 DNA sequence: TGTGCCAGCAGTTTAGAGTCGGCAGGGTATCAAGTTCGGGATACGCAGTATTTT. As protein: CASSLESAGYQVRDTQYF. V gene TRBV27 combines with J gene TRBJ2-3; possibly TRBD1 for D (5 bases). Trimming stripped 2 bases from V and 6 bases from J, with 24 bases between. The CDR3 sequence is 18 residues long. Germline V CDR1 and CDR2: MNHEY, SMNVEV (reference sequence).

V gene TRBV7-2 combines with J gene TRBJ1-3, with D uncertain. Trimming removed 3 bases from V and 2 bases from J, with 11 bases in between. CDR3 size: 15 residues. Per germline, CDR1 SGHTA and CDR2 FQGNSA. The CDR3 reads CASSFIPGTGNTIYF. The CDR3 coding sequence is TGTGCCAGCAGCTTCATCCCGGGAACTGGAAACACCATATATTTT.

The CDR3 bases are TGCGCCAGCAGCTCGGACAGTCTCATTTATGGCTACACCTTC. Encoded protein: CASSSDSLIYGYTF. The chain carries TRBV5-1 and TRBJ1-2; TRBD1 might be the D (6 bases). The CDR3 runs to 14 residues. The germline V gene has CDR1 SGHRS and CDR2 YFSETQ. V was shortened by 3 bases and J by 5 bases, with 14 bases between the two germline ends.

This clone was observed a few times. This chain links TRBV6-6 with TRBJ1-6; 11 nucleotides align to TRBD1. The germline V gene has CDR1 MNHNY and CDR2 SVGAGI (reference sequence). The CDR3 is made up of 13 amino acids. Unmatched junction bases numbered 0, after V lost 5 bases and J lost 9 bases. The CDR3 region has the DNA TGTGCCAGCAGTGGACAGGGGGCTTCACCCCTCCACTTT. Translated, it gives CASSGQGASPLHF.

This clone was seen more than once but under ten times. The gene calls are TRBV6-4 and TRBJ2-1; 7 bases match TRBD2. After removal of 4 bases from V and 9 bases from J, the junction contained 15 bases not matched to a gene. In germline, CDR1 is MRHNA, CDR2 SNTAGT. This CDR3 region has 16 residues. The DNA for the CDR3 is TGTGCCAGCAGTGCGGCATCTGGCGGGGGTAATGGTGAGCAGTTCTTC. It encodes CASSAASGGGNGEQFF.

This clone occurred a few times. The chain carries TRBV7-6 and TRBJ1-4; D unclear. This CDR3 spans 17 amino acids. The germline CDR1 and CDR2 sequences are SGHVS and FNYEAQ. Trimming took off 3 bases at V and 0 bases at J, with 14 bases between the two ends. CDR3 coding DNA: TGTGCCAGCAGCTTGAGGCATCCCTCTGCAACTAATGAAAAACTGTTTTTT. Protein: CASSLRHPSATNEKLFF.

The rearrangement joins TRBV6-1 to TRBJ2-5, with D possibly matching TRBD2 (5 bases). Trimming shortened V by 1 base and J by 3 bases, and 6 bases separated the two germline ends. Germline CDR1 is MNHNS and CDR2 is SASEGT. The length of the CDR3 is 13 residues. Here the CDR3 reads CASSEGLKETQYF. The DNA for the CDR3 is TGTGCCAGCAGTGAAGGACTAAAAGAGACCCAGTACTTC.

This clone was observed a handful of times. The chain employs TRBV10-3 and TRBJ1-4; D is perhaps TRBD1 (5 bases). Per germline, CDR1 ENHRY and CDR2 SYGVKD. V lost 11 bases and J 4 bases, leaving 14 bases between the germline ends. This CDR3 is 13 amino acids long. CDR3: CAVGTSDNEKLFF. As DNA, the CDR3 is TGTGCCGTCGGGACTTCGGATAATGAAAAACTGTTTTTT.

The chain is built from TRBV18 and TRBJ2-2, with 8 bases identical to TRBD1. With V trimmed by 5 bases and J by 2 bases, 13 bases remained unmatched. The germline gives CDR1 KGHSH, CDR2 LQKENI. CDR3 length: 18 amino acids. The CDR3 here is CASSSRVTGTGNTGELFF. CDR3 bases: TGTGCCAGCTCATCCCGGGTGACGGGGACAGGAAACACCGGGGAGCTGTTTTTT.

This chain links TRBV6-1 with TRBJ1-2; D is unclear. The V gene's germline CDR1 is MNHNS and CDR2 SASEGT. This CDR3 spans 15 amino acids. The V gene lost 6 bases and the J gene lost 6 bases, with 20 bases spanning the gap. The CDR3 protein is CASSPGILQFDGYTF. The DNA of the CDR3 is TGTGCCAGCAGCCCCGGGATTTTGCAGTTTGATGGCTACACCTTC.

The gene calls are TRBV19 and TRBJ1-5, with TRBD1 matching over 8 bases. V was clipped by 6 bases and J by 5 bases; unmatched bases: 3. Germline assignment: CDR1 LNHDA and CDR2 SQIVND (reference sequence). This CDR3 region has 13 residues. CDR3 sequence: CASRGDRHQPQHF. The CDR3 DNA reads TGTGCCAGTAGGGGGGACAGGCATCAGCCCCAGCATTTT.

This clone came up a few times. The chain is built from TRBV5-4 and TRBJ2-3; D perhaps matches TRBD2 (5 bases). The CDR3 extends over 15 amino acids. CDR1 SGHNT and CDR2 YYREEE come from the germline V gene (reference sequence). With 0 bases removed from V and 0 bases from J, the gap between germline ends came to 8 bases. The CDR3: CASSLELGSTDTQYF. In nucleotides, the CDR3 is TGTGCCAGCAGCTTGGAACTAGGAAGCACAGATACGCAGTATTTT.

This clone has just a few counts. This chain connects TRBV6-6 to TRBJ1-2; 8 bases are a match to TRBD1. Germline-derived CDR1 and CDR2 are MNHNY and SVGAGI (reference sequence). This CDR3 is built from 14 residues. V lost 2 bases and J lost 8; bases outside the gene matches: 7. The CDR3 loop reads CASSYVQGAGGYTF. Written as DNA, the CDR3 is TGTGCCAGCAGTTACGTCCAGGGGGCGGGAGGCTACACCTTC.

V and J are TRBV19 and TRBJ1-2; 8 bases map to TRBD1. This CDR3 region has 15 residues. After removal of 5 bases from V and 4 bases from J, the junction contained 9 bases not matched to a gene. The germline CDR1 and CDR2 sequences are LNHDA and SQIVND (reference sequence). CDR3 region: CASSPLTGGFYGYTF. The CDR3 coding sequence is TGTGCCAGTAGTCCCCTTACAGGGGGTTTCTATGGCTACACCTTC. The variable domain in full, completed from reference TRBV19 and TRBJ1-2, reads DGGITQSPKYLFRKEGQNVTLSCEQNLNHDAMYWYRQDPGQGLRLIYYSQIVNDFQKGDIAEGYSVSREKKESFPLTVTSAQKNPTAFYLCASSPLTGGFYGYTFGSGTRLTVV.

A few counts support this clone. The CDR3 reads CASSVDSGGSSYNSPLHF. Written as DNA, the CDR3 is TGTGCCAGCAGCGTCGACAGTGGCGGGAGCTCCTATAATTCACCCCTCCACTTT. The chain links TRBV5-5 to TRBJ1-6; TRBD1 might be the D (5 bases). V was pared by 4 bases and J by 0 bases, with 17 bases between. This CDR3 has 18 amino acids. Germline-derived CDR1 and CDR2 are SGHKS and YYEKEE (reference sequence).

The chain joins TRBV28 to TRBJ2-5; a weak D match, TRBD1 (6 bases). Germline CDR1 reads MDHEN; CDR2 reads SYDVKM. V lost 5 bases and J 3 bases, leaving 13 bases between the germline ends. The CDR3 is 14 amino acids. For the CDR3, the DNA is TGTGCCAGCAGTCCCGACAGGAGCGAAGAGACCCAGTACTTC. As protein: CASSPDRSEETQYF.

J is TRBJ2-6 and V is TRBV6-5; 7 nucleotides match TRBD1. The CDR3 contains 15 residues. CDR1 is MNHEY, CDR2 SVGAGI, per germline. The trim removed 5 bases at V and 2 bases at J, leaving 3 bases unmatched. The CDR3 here is CASSLDRAGANVLTF. CDR3 DNA sequence: TGTGCCAGCAGTCTCGACAGGGCTGGGGCCAACGTCCTGACTTTC.

The chain recombines TRBV10-1 with TRBJ2-3; TRBD2 aligns across 10 bases. The CDR3 has 16 amino acids. V shed 0 bases, J shed 5 bases, and the junction held 5 bases outside the gene matches. In germline, CDR1 is WNHNN, CDR2 SYGVQD (reference sequence). The CDR3 bases are TGCGCCAGCAGTGAGTCGAGCGGGGGGGCCGAAGATACGCAGTATTTT. Its protein product is CASSESSGGAEDTQYF.

V is TRBV4-2 and J is TRBJ1-5; 12 bases match TRBD1. The CDR3 extends over 19 amino acids. Germline V CDR1 and CDR2: LGHNA, YNFKEQ. Trimming took 3 bases from V and 1 from J; bases not matched to a gene: 10. CDR3 protein: CASSQLAGTGGRSNQPQHF. The CDR3 nucleotides read TGTGCCAGCAGCCAGCTCGCCGGGACAGGGGGCCGAAGCAATCAGCCCCAGCATTTT.

The rearrangement joins TRBV6-5 to TRBJ1-2; possible D gene TRBD1, 6 bases. The CDR3 has 14 residues. Germline values: CDR1 MNHEY, CDR2 SVGAGI. V was shortened by 5 bases and J by 5 bases, with 15 bases between the two germline ends. The CDR3 coding sequence is TGTGCCAGCAGTACAGGGTCGAAGGGATATGGCTACACCTTC. It translates to CASSTGSKGYGYTF.

This clone was found a few times. The genes are TRBV10-3 and TRBJ1-4, with 7 bases that match TRBD1. V shed 6 bases and J 3 bases; nucleotides not matched to a gene: 7. CDR3 size: 15 residues. Per the germline V gene, CDR1 is ENHRY and CDR2 is SYGVKD. Written as DNA, the CDR3 is TGTGCCATCAGCCCCTCAGGGGGAGCTAATGAAAAACTGTTTTTT. Protein product: CAISPSGGANEKLFF.

The rearrangement uses TRBV19 and TRBJ2-2; D uncertain. V was trimmed by 3 bases and J by 4 bases, leaving 6 bases between them. Germline CDR1 reads LNHDA; CDR2 reads SQIVND (reference sequence). This CDR3 is 13 amino acids long. CDR3 region: CASSIQATGELFF. The CDR3 coding sequence is TGTGCCAGTAGTATCCAAGCCACCGGGGAGCTGTTTTTT. The complete variable domain, with remaining parts taken from reference TRBV19 and TRBJ2-2, reads DGGITQSPKYLFRKEGQNVTLSCEQNLNHDAMYWYRQDPGQGLRLIYYSQIVNDFQKGDIAEGYSVSREKKESFPLTVTSAQKNPTAFYLCASSIQATGELFFGEGSRLTVL.

The rearrangement links TRBV25-1 to TRBJ2-5, with D perhaps matching TRBD2 (5 bases). There are 16 residues in the CDR3. Looked up from germline, CDR1 is MGHDK and CDR2 is SYGVNS. With 2 bases removed from V and 2 bases from J, the gap between germline ends came to 15 bases. The CDR3 spells CASSERRLTYQETQYF. In DNA form, the CDR3 reads TGTGCCAGCAGTGAACGGAGGCTAACCTATCAAGAGACCCAGTACTTC.